Below, 13 T cell receptor beta chains from the same sample are listed, as sequenced in a study of regulatory T cells in long-lasting Graves disease. Time point reported: newly diagnosed GD, antithyroid drugs for less than 3 months. PBMC RNA served as the TCR library source. The authors built TCR beta libraries using iRepertoire HTBI primers and Arm-PCR of CDR3 regions. One entry per CDR3 protein results from TCRdb running MiXCR on the multiplex PCR reads. The repertoire includes 450,000 to 700,000 distinct CDR3 sequences, roughly 12% of them detected once, and roughly 10% sits in the top ten. This sample also belongs to another study, concerning T cells in Graves' hyperthyroidism and ophthalmopathy.

The sequencing used peripheral blood mononuclear cells (PBMCs), collected at new diagnosis, from a patient treated with antithyroid drugs. These receptor sequences come from a man aged 25-45 years with Graves disease.

This clonotype was seen many times. The V and J genes are TRBV2 and TRBJ2-5, with unresolved D. Germline V gene sequence: CDR1 SNHLY, CDR2 FYNNEI. The CDR3 contains 12 residues. Trimming stripped 7 bases from V and 5 bases from J, with 11 bases between. DNA for the CDR3: TGTGCCAGCACCAGAGCTGGGGAGACCCAGTACTTC. This translates into CASTRAGETQYF.

V and J are TRBV10-3 and TRBJ1-3, with TRBD1 matching over 7 bases. Germline V gene data show CDR1 as ENHRY and CDR2 as SYGVKD. This CDR3 region has 17 residues. V shed 2 bases and J 0 bases; nucleotides not matched to a gene: 7. CDR3 DNA sequence: TGTGCCATCAGTGAGGTGAACAGGGGCTACTCTGGAAACACCATATATTTT. Translating it yields CAISEVNRGYSGNTIYF.

This clonotype was seen only a few times. The rearrangement uses TRBV24-1 and TRBJ1-1, with 7 bases aligning to TRBD1. Germline trimming cut 3 bases from V and 1 base from J; bases unmatched to any gene: 1. Germline-derived CDR1 and CDR2 are KGHDR and SFDVKD. The CDR3 is made up of 14 amino acids. CDR3 nucleotides: TGTGCCACCAGTGATCAGGGGGGGAACACTGAAGCTTTCTTT. Translation: CATSDQGGNTEAFF.

This clonotype has just a few counts. The chain joins TRBV11-3 to TRBJ2-3; the D is unclear. This CDR3 is built from 16 residues. V lost 1 base to trimming and J lost 0 bases, with 11 bases between them. Looked up from germline, CDR1 is SGHNT and CDR2 is YENEEA. The CDR3 loop is CASSLGGWGSTDTQYF. As DNA, the CDR3 is TGTGCCAGCAGCTTAGGTGGCTGGGGAAGCACAGATACGCAGTATTTT.

This clonotype was counted between two and nine times. V gene TRBV7-9 combines with J gene TRBJ2-5; D is perhaps TRBD2 (5 bases). CDR3 size: 15 residues. Germline V CDR1 and CDR2: SEHNR, FQNEAQ (reference sequence). Trimming took off 5 bases at V and 0 bases at J, with 13 bases between the two ends. DNA of the CDR3: TGTGCCAGCAGCCCCGGTAGCGCCTACCAAGAGACCCAGTACTTC. Translation gives CASSPGSAYQETQYF.

V gene TRBV9 combines with J gene TRBJ2-1; D may correspond to TRBD1 or TRBD2 (6 bases each). The CDR3 totals 15 residues. Trimming took 2 bases from V and 7 from J, leaving 16 bases between them. In germline, CDR1 is SGDLS, CDR2 YYNGEE. The CDR3 DNA sequence: TGTGCCAGCAGCGTCACAGGGACTGGGGGGAATGAGCAGTTCTTC. This codes for CASSVTGTGGNEQFF.

V gene TRBV13 combines with J gene TRBJ2-7; the D is unclear. This CDR3 has 15 amino acids. Trimming removed 3 bases at V and 3 bases at J, with 15 bases between. Looked up from germline, CDR1 is PRHDT and CDR2 is FYEKMQ (reference sequence). Here the CDR3 DNA reads TGTGCCAGCAGCTTCAATGATGTTAGGAACTACGAGCAGTACTTC. Protein: CASSFNDVRNYEQYF. Looking up the rest from reference TRBV13 and TRBJ2-7 gives the full variable domain: AAGVIQSPRHLIKEKRETATLKCYPIPRHDTVYWYQQGPGQDPQFLISFYEKMQSDKGSIPDRFSAQQFSDYHSELNMSSLELGDSALYFCASSFNDVRNYEQYFGPGTRLTVT.

This clonotype has only a few counts. The CDR3 is CASSFGTGALGGETQYF. CDR3 coding DNA: TGCGCCAGCAGCTTCGGGACAGGGGCTCTTGGAGGAGAGACCCAGTACTTC. The V and J genes are TRBV5-1 and TRBJ2-5; TRBD1 aligns across 10 bases. V lost 2 bases, J lost 4 bases, and 11 bases stayed unmatched. Germline V gene sequence: CDR1 SGHRS, CDR2 YFSETQ. This CDR3 has 17 residues.

The sample holds many counts of this clonotype. This chain uses TRBV7-9 with TRBJ1-1, with a possible D match to TRBD1 (5 bases). Looked up from germline, CDR1 is SEHNR and CDR2 is FQNEAQ (reference sequence). The V end lost 3 bases, the J end lost 1 base, and 12 bases lay between the germline ends. This CDR3 has 15 amino acids. The CDR3, as DNA: TGTGCCAGCAGCTTGAGGGGCGAGGCGAACACTGAAGCTTTCTTT. Translation: CASSLRGEANTEAFF.

In its sample, this clonotype was seen many times. One end of the junction varies from germline; a read error may be responsible. The V gene is TRBV27, the J gene TRBJ2-7; TRBD2 agrees at 8 bases. The CDR3 totals 16 residues. Germline values: CDR1 MNHEY, CDR2 SMNVEV (reference sequence). In DNA, the CDR3 is TGTGCCTGCAGGCCCTACGGGACTAGTTTCTCCTACGAGCAGTACTTC. It codes for CACRPYGTSFSYEQYF.

There are many counts of this clonotype. This chain uses TRBV2 with TRBJ2-5; 7 positions match TRBD2. V gave up 6 bases and J gave up 1 base; unmatched junction bases: 5. This CDR3 has 14 residues. Germline CDR1 reads SNHLY; CDR2 reads FYNNEI. CDR3 sequence (DNA): TGTGCCAGCAGGGAGACTAGCCTCCAAGAGACCCAGTACTTC. It yields the protein CASRETSLQETQYF.

Written as DNA, the CDR3 is TGTGCCTGGAATCGCAGGGAGGAAGCTTTCTTT. It encodes CAWNRREEAFF. J is TRBJ1-1 and V is TRBV30; D is perhaps TRBD1 (5 bases). The CDR3 totals 11 residues. Trimming pared 4 bases from V and 8 bases from J, leaving 11 bases between. Germline CDR1 GTSNPN, CDR2 SVGIG (reference sequence).

This clonotype was detected ten times or more. Here the CDR3 reads CASSLRPGQGADTQYF. As DNA, the CDR3 is TGCGCCAGCAGCCTCCGTCCGGGACAGGGCGCAGATACGCAGTATTTT. V is TRBV5-1 and J is TRBJ2-3, with 9 bases lining up with TRBD1. CDR1 is SGHRS, CDR2 YFSETQ, per germline. CDR3 length: 16 amino acids. V lost 4 bases and J lost 4; bases outside the gene matches: 10.